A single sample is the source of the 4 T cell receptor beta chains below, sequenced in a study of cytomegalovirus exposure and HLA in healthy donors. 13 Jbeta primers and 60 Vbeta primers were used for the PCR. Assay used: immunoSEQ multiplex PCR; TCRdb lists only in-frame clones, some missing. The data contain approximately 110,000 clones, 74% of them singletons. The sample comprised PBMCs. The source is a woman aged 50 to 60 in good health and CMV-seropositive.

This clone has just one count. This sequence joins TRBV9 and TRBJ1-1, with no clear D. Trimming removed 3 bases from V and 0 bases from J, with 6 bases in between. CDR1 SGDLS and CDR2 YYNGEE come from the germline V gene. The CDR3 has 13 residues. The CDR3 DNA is TGTGCCAGCAGCGCTTTAATGAACACTGAAGCTTTCTTT. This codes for CASSALMNTEAFF.

CDR3 region: CASSADGGVPAYEQYF. As DNA, the CDR3 is TGTGCCAGCAGTGCAGACGGAGGGGTCCCTGCCTACGAGCAGTACTTC. The chain couples TRBV6-1 to TRBJ2-7, with D possibly matching TRBD2 (6 bases). CDR3 length: 16 residues. V was trimmed by 4 bases and J by 2 bases, leaving 18 bases between them. Germline V gives CDR1 MNHNS, CDR2 SASEGT.

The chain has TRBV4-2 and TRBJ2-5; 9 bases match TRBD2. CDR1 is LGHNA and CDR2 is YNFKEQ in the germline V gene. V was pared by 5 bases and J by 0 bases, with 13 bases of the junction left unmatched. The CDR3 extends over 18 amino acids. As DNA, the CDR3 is TGTGCCAGCAGCGAAGGGTTCCTGGCTAGCGGGGACCAAGAGACCCAGTACTTC. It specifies CASSEGFLASGDQETQYF.

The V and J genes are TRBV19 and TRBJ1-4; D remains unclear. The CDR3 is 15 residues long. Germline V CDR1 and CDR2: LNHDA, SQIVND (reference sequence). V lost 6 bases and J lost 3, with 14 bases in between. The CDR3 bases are TGTGCCAGTAGCCCTCTGATTGGCTCTAATGAAAAACTGTTTTTT. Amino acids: CASSPLIGSNEKLFF.